This T cell receptor beta chain came from a study of cytomegalovirus exposure and HLA in healthy donors. Study-wide findings and caveats: Most TCR beta V segments were productive about 87% or about 30% of the time in an earlier analysis. An Asian-associated ancestry cluster reportedly showed fewer N-insertions than the roughly 700-donor mean in a later analysis. Rarity marked most TCR sequences, yet some public TCRs occurred in many donors. A later analysis by the authors found several of the most significant clusters apparently linked to common viral pathogens.

The length of the CDR3 is 12 residues. Trimming took off 3 bases at V and 4 bases at J, with 6 bases between the two ends. Germline assignment: CDR1 LNHDA and CDR2 SQIVND (reference sequence). The table lists this clone with a count of one. Its antigen is unknown. PCR involved 60 Vbeta and 13 Jbeta primers. Clones were sequenced by immunoSEQ multiplex PCR, and TCRdb holds only the in-frame ones, with some missing. Among some 160,000 clones listed, around 79% were seen once. Input material: PBMCs. This receptor was taken from a woman in her forties or fifties in good health and CMV-seronegative. The rearrangement links TRBV19 to TRBJ1-1; TRBD1 might be the D (5 bases). CDR3 sequence reads: CASSMTATEAFF. CDR3 DNA: TGTGCCAGTAGTATGACAGCCACTGAAGCTTTCTTT.